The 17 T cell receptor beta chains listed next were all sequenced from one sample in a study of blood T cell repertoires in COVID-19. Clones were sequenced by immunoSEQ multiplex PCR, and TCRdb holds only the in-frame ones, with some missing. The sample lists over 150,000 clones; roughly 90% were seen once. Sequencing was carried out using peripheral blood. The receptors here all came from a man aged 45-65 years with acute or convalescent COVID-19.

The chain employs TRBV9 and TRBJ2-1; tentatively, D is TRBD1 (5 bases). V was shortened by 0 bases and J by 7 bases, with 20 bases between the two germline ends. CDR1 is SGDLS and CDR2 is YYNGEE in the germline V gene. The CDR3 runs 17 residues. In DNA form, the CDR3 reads TGTGCCAGCAGCGTAGACTCGGGCCAGGGCCGGCGTAATGAGCAGTTCTTC. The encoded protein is CASSVDSGQGRRNEQFF.

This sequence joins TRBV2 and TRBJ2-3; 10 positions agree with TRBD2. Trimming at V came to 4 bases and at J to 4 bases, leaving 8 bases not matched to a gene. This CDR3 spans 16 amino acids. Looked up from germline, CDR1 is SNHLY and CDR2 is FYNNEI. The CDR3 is CASSGRQRGGPDTQYF. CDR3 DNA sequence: TGTGCCAGCAGTGGAAGACAGCGGGGGGGCCCAGATACGCAGTATTTT.

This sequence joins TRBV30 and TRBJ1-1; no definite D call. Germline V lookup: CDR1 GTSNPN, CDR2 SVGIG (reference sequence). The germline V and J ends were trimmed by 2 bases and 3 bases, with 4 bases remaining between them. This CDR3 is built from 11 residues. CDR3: CAWSSDTEAFF. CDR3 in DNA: TGTGCCTGGAGTTCGGACACTGAAGCTTTCTTT. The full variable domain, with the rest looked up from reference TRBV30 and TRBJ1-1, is SQTIHQWPATLVQPVGSPLSLECTVEGTSNPNLYWYRQAAGRGLQLLFYSVGIGQISSEVPQNLSASRPQDRQFILSSKKLLLSDSGFYLCAWSSDTEAFFGQGTRLTVV.

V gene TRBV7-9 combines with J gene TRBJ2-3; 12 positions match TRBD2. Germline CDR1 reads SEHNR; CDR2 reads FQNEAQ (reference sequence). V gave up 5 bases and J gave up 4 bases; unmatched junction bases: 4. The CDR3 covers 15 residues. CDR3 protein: CASSRLAGDADTQYF. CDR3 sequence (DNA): TGTGCCAGCAGCCGACTAGCGGGAGACGCAGATACGCAGTATTTT.

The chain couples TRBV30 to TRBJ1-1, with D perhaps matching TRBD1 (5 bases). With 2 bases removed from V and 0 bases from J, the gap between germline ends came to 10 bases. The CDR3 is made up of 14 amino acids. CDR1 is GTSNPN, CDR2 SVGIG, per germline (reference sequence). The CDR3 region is CAWSYRSMNTEAFF. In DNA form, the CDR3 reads TGTGCCTGGAGTTACAGGAGCATGAACACTGAAGCTTTCTTT. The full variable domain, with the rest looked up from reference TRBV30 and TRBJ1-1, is SQTIHQWPATLVQPVGSPLSLECTVEGTSNPNLYWYRQAAGRGLQLLFYSVGIGQISSEVPQNLSASRPQDRQFILSSKKLLLSDSGFYLCAWSYRSMNTEAFFGQGTRLTVV.

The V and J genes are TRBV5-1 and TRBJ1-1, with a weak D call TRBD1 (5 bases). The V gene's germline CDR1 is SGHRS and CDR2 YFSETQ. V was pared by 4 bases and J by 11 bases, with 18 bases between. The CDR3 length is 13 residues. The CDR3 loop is CASSPNRQRWAFF. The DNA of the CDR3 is TGCGCCAGCAGCCCCAATAGACAGCGTTGGGCTTTCTTT. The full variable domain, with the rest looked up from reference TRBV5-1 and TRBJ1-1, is KAGVTQTPRYLIKTRGQQVTLSCSPISGHRSVSWYQQTPGQGLQFLFEYFSETQRNKGNFPGRFSGRQFSNSRSEMNVSTLELGDSALYLCASSPNRQRWAFFGQGTRLTVV.

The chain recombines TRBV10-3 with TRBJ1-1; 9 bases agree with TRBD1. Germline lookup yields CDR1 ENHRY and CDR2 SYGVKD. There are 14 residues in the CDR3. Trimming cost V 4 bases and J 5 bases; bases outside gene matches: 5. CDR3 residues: CAISAQGARTEAFF. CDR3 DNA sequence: TGTGCCATCAGTGCACAGGGGGCGCGGACTGAAGCTTTCTTT.

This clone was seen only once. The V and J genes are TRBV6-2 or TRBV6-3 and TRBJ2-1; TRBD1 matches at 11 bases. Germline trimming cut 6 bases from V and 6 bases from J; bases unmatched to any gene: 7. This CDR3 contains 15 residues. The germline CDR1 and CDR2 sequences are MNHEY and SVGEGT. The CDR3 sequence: CASSAGTGGGNEQFF. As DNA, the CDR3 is TGTGCCAGCAGCGCTGGGACAGGGGGAGGCAATGAGCAGTTCTTC.

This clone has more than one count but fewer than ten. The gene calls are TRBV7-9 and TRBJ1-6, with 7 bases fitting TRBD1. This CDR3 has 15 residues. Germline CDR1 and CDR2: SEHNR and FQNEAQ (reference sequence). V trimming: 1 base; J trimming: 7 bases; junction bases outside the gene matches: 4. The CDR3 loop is CASSLGVGGNSPLHF. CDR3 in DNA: TGTGCCAGCAGCTTAGGGGTAGGGGGCAATTCACCCCTCCACTTT.

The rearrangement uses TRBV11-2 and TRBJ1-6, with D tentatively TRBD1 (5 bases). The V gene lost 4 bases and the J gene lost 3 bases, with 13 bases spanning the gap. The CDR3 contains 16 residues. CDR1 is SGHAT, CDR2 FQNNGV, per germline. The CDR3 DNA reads TGTGCCAGCAGCTCCCGCGGGACGGACTATAATTCACCCCTCCACTTT. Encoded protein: CASSSRGTDYNSPLHF.

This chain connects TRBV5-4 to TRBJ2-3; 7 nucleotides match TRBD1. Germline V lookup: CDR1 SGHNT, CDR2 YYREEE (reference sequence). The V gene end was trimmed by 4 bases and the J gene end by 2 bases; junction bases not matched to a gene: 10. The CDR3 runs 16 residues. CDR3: CASSLGQEIITDTQYF. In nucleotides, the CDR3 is TGTGCCAGCAGCCTAGGACAGGAGATAATCACAGATACGCAGTATTTT.

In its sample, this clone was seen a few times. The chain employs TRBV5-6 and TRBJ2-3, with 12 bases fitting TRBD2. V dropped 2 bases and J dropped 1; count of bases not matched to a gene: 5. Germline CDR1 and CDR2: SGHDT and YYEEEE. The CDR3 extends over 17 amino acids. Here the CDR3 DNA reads TGTGCCAGCAGCTTTCTACTAGCGGGAGGACGCACAGATACGCAGTATTTT. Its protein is CASSFLLAGGRTDTQYF.

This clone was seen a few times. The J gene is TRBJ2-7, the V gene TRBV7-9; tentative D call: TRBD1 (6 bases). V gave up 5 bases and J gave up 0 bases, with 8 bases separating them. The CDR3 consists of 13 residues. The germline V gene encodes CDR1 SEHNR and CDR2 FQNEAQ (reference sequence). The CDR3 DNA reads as TGTGCCAGCAGCGGACAGAACTCCTACGAGCAGTACGTC. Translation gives CASSGQNSYEQYV.

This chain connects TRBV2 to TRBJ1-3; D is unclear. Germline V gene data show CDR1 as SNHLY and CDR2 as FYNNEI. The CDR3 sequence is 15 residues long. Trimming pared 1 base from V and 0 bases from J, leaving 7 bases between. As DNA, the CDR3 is TGTGCCAGCAGTGAAGGCGGGTTCTCTGGAAACACCATATATTTT. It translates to CASSEGGFSGNTIYF.

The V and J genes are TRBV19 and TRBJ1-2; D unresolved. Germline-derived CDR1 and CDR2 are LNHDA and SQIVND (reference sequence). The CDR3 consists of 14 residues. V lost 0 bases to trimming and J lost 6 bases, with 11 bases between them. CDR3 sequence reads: CASSIDRRRDGYTF. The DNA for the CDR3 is TGTGCCAGTAGTATAGATCGACGGAGGGATGGCTACACCTTC.

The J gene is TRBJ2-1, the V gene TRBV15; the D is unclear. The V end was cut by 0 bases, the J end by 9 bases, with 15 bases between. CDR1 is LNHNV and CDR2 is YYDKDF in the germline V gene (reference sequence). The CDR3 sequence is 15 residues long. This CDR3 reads CATSRDPNSRSEQFF. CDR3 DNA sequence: TGTGCCACCAGCAGAGACCCTAATTCGAGGTCTGAGCAGTTCTTC. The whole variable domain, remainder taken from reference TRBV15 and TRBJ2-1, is DAMVIQNPRYQVTQFGKPVTLSCSQTLNHNVMYWYQQKSSQAPKLLFHYYDKDFNNEADTPDNFQSRRPNTSFCFLDIRSPGLGDTAMYLCATSRDPNSRSEQFFGPGTRLTVL.

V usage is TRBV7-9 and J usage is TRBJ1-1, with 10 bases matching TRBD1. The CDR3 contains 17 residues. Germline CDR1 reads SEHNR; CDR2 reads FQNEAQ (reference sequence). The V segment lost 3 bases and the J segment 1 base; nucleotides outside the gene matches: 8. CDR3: CASSFSWGQGKNTEAFF. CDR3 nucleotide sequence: TGTGCCAGCAGCTTTAGTTGGGGACAGGGGAAGAACACTGAAGCTTTCTTT.